The present T cell receptor (beta chain) was sequenced within a study of shared clonotypes between healthy human individuals. The ends were cut back, 4 bases at V and 2 bases at J, with 9 bases in the middle. CDR3 size: 13 residues. Germline CDR1 reads MGHRA; CDR2 reads YSYEKL. Genomic DNA per cell subset filled all wells of several immunoSEQ plates. In the original workflow: ImmunoSEQ output held junction-only sequences without quality scores, so filtering differed. Profiled with immunoSEQ multiplex PCR; TCRdb holds only in-frame clones, not every one. That table supplies the V and J calls and clone size; D and trimming were determined from the DNA. The data hold about 2 million clones, with about 94% observed a single time. Cells designated naive CD8 were CD45RO-negative and were positively selected for CCR7, with terminally differentiated effector memory CD45RA+ cells excluded.

Sample: naive CD8+ T cells sorted from blood. V gene TRBV4-1 combines with J gene TRBJ2-7; D call uncertain. This TCR derives from a man between 18 and 35 years old in good health. The DNA for the CDR3 is TGCGCCAGCAGCCTTTCAACGGCCTACGAGCAGTACTTC. Its protein is CASSLSTAYEQYF.